This entry describes one T cell receptor (beta chain). The germline V gene has CDR1 SQVTM and CDR2 ANQGSEA. This CDR3 spans 12 amino acids. Trimming pared 7 bases from V and 0 bases from J, leaving 9 bases between. Assay: immunoSEQ multiplex PCR; the TCRdb copy retains only in-frame clones and omits some. The top ten clones hold 6.8% of a sample with 29,000 or so clones, around 92% of them seen once. The sample is drawn from a study of T cells in tuberculosis. Regarding time point: new active TB diagnosis, blood taken before or within 7 days of starting treatment. The sample consisted of PBMCs, taken at tuberculosis diagnosis. The rearrangement uses TRBV29-1 and TRBJ1-2, with D unclear. This sequence was found in an adult with tuberculosis. For the CDR3, the DNA is TGCAGCGCCCGGAGCCCTAACTATGGCTACACCTTC. This gives the protein CSARSPNYGYTF.